The 19 T cell receptor beta chains listed next were all sequenced from one sample in a study of siplizumab effects on memory and regulatory T cells. Clones were read by immunoSEQ multiplex PCR, and TCRdb kept only the in-frame ones, dropping some. This sample has some 100,000 clones, with 94% found just once. Sequencing was performed on Tregs sorted from blood. These receptors all come from a human donor in good health.

This clone was counted at least ten times. This sequence joins TRBV6-1 and TRBJ1-1; 8 nucleotides agree with TRBD1. V lost 3 bases, J lost 4 bases, and 1 base stayed unmatched. The length of the CDR3 is 13 residues. Per germline, CDR1 MNHNS and CDR2 SASEGT. CDR3 DNA sequence: TGTGCCAGCAGTGACAGGGGGCGCACTGAAGCTTTCTTT. Translating it yields CASSDRGRTEAFF.

The chain carries TRBV28 and TRBJ2-1; TRBD1 is a possible D gene (6 bases). V lost 6 bases, J lost 4 bases, and 28 bases lay in between. The germline gives CDR1 MDHEN, CDR2 SYDVKM. The CDR3 has 19 amino acids. CDR3: CASSPTSSGTPLRYNEQFF. CDR3 nucleotide sequence: TGTGCCAGCAGCCCAACCTCGAGTGGGACACCTCTCAGGTACAATGAGCAGTTCTTC.

The rearrangement uses TRBV28 and TRBJ2-5; a weak D match, TRBD1 (6 bases). Germline CDR1 is MDHEN and CDR2 is SYDVKM. V dropped 5 bases and J dropped 5 bases, with 15 bases sitting between them. The CDR3 consists of 14 residues. Here the CDR3 reads CASSGSGTLETQYF. As DNA, the CDR3 is TGTGCCAGCAGTGGATCCGGGACATTGGAGACCCAGTACTTC.

The chain couples TRBV6-1 to TRBJ1-4; 8 positions match TRBD1. Trimming at V came to 5 bases and at J to 5 bases, leaving 7 bases not matched to a gene. This CDR3 is 15 amino acids long. The germline CDR1 and CDR2 sequences are MNHNS and SASEGT. CDR3 DNA: TGTGCCAGCAGTATACGGACAGGGAAGAATGAAAAACTGTTTTTT. Residues: CASSIRTGKNEKLFF.

The rearrangement links TRBV30 to TRBJ1-2, with a weak D call TRBD1 (6 bases). V shed 0 bases and J shed 4 bases, with 27 bases lying between them. Germline V gene lookup returns CDR1 GTSNPN and CDR2 SVGIG (reference sequence). The CDR3 is made up of 19 amino acids. For the CDR3, the DNA is TGTGCCTGGAGTGTTCCTTTAAACAGGGTTTCTAGATCAATCTATGGCTACACCTTC. This sequence encodes CAWSVPLNRVSRSIYGYTF.

This sequence joins TRBV4-1 and TRBJ2-7; D remains unclear. The CDR3 loop spans 13 amino acids. The germline CDR1 and CDR2 sequences are MGHRA and YSYEKL. V was clipped by 1 base and J by 5 bases, with 9 bases between them. CDR3 region: CASSQVNGNEQYF. CDR3 in DNA: TGCGCCAGCAGCCAAGTGAACGGAAACGAGCAGTACTTC.

The chain uses TRBV5-6 and TRBJ1-2; 7 bases are shared with TRBD1. Germline V gene data show CDR1 as SGHDT and CDR2 as YYEEEE. The CDR3 is 13 amino acids. Germline trimming cut 4 bases from V and 2 bases from J; bases unmatched to any gene: 2. This chain's CDR3 is CASSPTGNYGYTF. As DNA, the CDR3 is TGTGCCAGCAGCCCGACAGGGAACTATGGCTACACCTTC.

This chain joins TRBV7-2 and TRBJ2-2; no clear D gene. V lost 5 bases and J lost 4, with 8 bases in between. The CDR3 sequence is 13 residues long. Germline V CDR1 and CDR2: SGHTA, FQGNSA. CDR3 sequence: CASSPAFTGELFF. For the CDR3, the DNA is TGTGCCAGCAGCCCCGCGTTCACCGGGGAGCTGTTTTTT.

This chain connects TRBV27 to TRBJ2-1; 9 bases match TRBD2. Germline lookup yields CDR1 MNHEY and CDR2 SMNVEV (reference sequence). The CDR3 spans 17 residues. The V segment lost 7 bases and the J segment 0 bases; nucleotides outside the gene matches: 10. This CDR3 reads CASTLRRSGSSYNEQFF. The CDR3 bases are TGTGCCAGCACTCTTCGCCGTAGCGGGAGCTCCTACAATGAGCAGTTCTTC.

The rearrangement joins TRBV10-1 to TRBJ2-2; a possible D gene is TRBD2 (6 bases). Germline assignment: CDR1 WNHNN and CDR2 SYGVQD (reference sequence). The CDR3 covers 14 residues. Trimming stripped 4 bases from V and 6 bases from J, with 12 bases between. The CDR3 DNA reads TGCGCCAGCAGTGTACAGACGGGAGCCGGGGAGCTGTTTTTT. Translating gives CASSVQTGAGELFF.

The chain links TRBV28 to TRBJ1-3, with D possibly being TRBD1 (5 bases). CDR3 length: 15 amino acids. The ends were cut back, 7 bases at V and 0 bases at J, with 13 bases in the middle. Looked up from germline, CDR1 is MDHEN and CDR2 is SYDVKM. DNA for the CDR3: TGTGCCAGCATGCATGGGGCCTCCTCTGGAAACACCATATATTTT. As protein: CASMHGASSGNTIYF.

The J gene is TRBJ2-7, the V gene TRBV29-1; 7 bases are a match to TRBD2. This CDR3 is built from 18 residues. V was pared by 4 bases and J by 1 base, with 19 bases of the junction left unmatched. The germline CDR1 and CDR2 sequences are SQVTM and ANQGSEA. The CDR3 loop is CSVVPPPYSGLPSYEQYF. CDR3 coding DNA: TGCAGCGTTGTACCACCACCGTATAGCGGGTTACCTTCCTACGAGCAGTACTTC.

V and J are TRBV11-3 and TRBJ2-1; 8 positions agree with TRBD1. Germline values: CDR1 SGHNT, CDR2 YENEEA. Trimming removed 8 bases from V and 6 bases from J; junction bases left unmatched: 9. The length of the CDR3 is 14 residues. The CDR3 DNA sequence: TGTGCCAGCTCCCCGACAGGGGCAGGCAATGAGCAGTTCTTC. Its translation is CASSPTGAGNEQFF. Using reference TRBV11-3 and TRBJ2-1 for the parts outside the CDR3, the full variable domain is EAGVVQSPRYKIIEKKQPVAFWCNPISGHNTLYWYLQNLGQGPELLIRYENEEAVDDSQLPKDRFSAERLKGVDSTLKIQPAELGDSAVYLCASSPTGAGNEQFFGPGTRLTVL.

The chain links TRBV20-1 to TRBJ2-1, with D uncertain. V was trimmed by 3 bases and J by 11 bases, leaving 11 bases between them. CDR1 is DFQATT, CDR2 SNEGSKA, per germline (reference sequence). The CDR3 runs 11 residues. In DNA, the CDR3 is TGCAGTGCTAGTCGTCAGGCCAAGCAGTTCTTC. Translated: CSASRQAKQFF.

The J gene is TRBJ2-7, the V gene TRBV5-1, with 12 positions matching TRBD2. The germline V gene encodes CDR1 SGHRS and CDR2 YFSETQ. V lost 5 bases and J lost 3; bases outside the gene matches: 15. The CDR3 runs 18 residues. DNA for the CDR3: TGCGCCAGCAGTCGTCAGGGGACTAGCGGGCGTTCTTACTACGAGCAGTACTTC. As protein: CASSRQGTSGRSYYEQYF.

J is TRBJ2-5 and V is TRBV7-7; 9 bases fit TRBD2. The CDR3 totals 17 residues. The ends lost 1 base at V and 7 bases at J; junction bases unmatched: 13. The germline V gene has CDR1 SSHAT and CDR2 FNYEAQ (reference sequence). As DNA, the CDR3 is TGTGCCAGCAGCTTAGATCCAGCGGGAGGACCTCGAGGGACCCAGTACTTC. Its protein is CASSLDPAGGPRGTQYF.

The CDR3 sequence: CASRLWGGYTF. The CDR3 DNA follows: TGTGCCAGCAGGCTTTGGGGGGGCTACACCTTC. This chain joins TRBV28 and TRBJ1-2; tentative D call: TRBD1 (5 bases). The CDR3 runs 11 residues. CDR1 is MDHEN, CDR2 SYDVKM, per germline. The ends were cut back, 6 bases at V and 8 bases at J, with 10 bases in the middle.

This clone was seen once. The chain joins TRBV11-2 to TRBJ2-7, with D hard to call. The CDR3 consists of 14 residues. Deletions cut 2 bases from V and 2 bases from J, with 10 bases between. Per germline, CDR1 SGHAT and CDR2 FQNNGV. The chain's CDR3 is CASSLTRQAYEQYF. The CDR3 coding sequence is TGTGCCAGCAGCTTAACTCGTCAGGCCTACGAGCAGTACTTC.

V gene TRBV7-8 combines with J gene TRBJ1-4, with 8 bases matching TRBD1. Germline V lookup: CDR1 SGHVS, CDR2 FQNEAQ. There are 16 residues in the CDR3. V dropped 0 bases and J dropped 7; count of bases not matched to a gene: 7. This chain's CDR3 is CASSLARQGAVEKLFF. In DNA form, the CDR3 reads TGTGCCAGCAGCTTAGCCCGGCAGGGGGCTGTTGAAAAACTGTTTTTT.